The 4 T cell receptor beta chains presented below share a single source sample, sequenced in a study of identical twins. Via MiXCR, TCRdb re-called the 5' RACE reads, giving one row per CDR3 protein. The table lists under 900,000 distinct CDR3 sequences, over 9% of them singletons, with around 1.6% in the top ten. The sample was also linked to a second study, of yellow fever vaccine responses in identical twins.

Sequences were obtained from PBMCs. The origin of the receptors is a woman aged 18-35 years in good health.

J is TRBJ1-1 and V is TRBV12-3 or TRBV12-4; 8 bases are shared with TRBD1. The J segment lost 5 bases and the V segment lost 0 bases, leaving 23 bases of the junction unmatched. CDR3 length: 21 residues. The CDR3 protein is CASSLAATGDFGTVRVTEAFF. CDR3 bases: TGTGCCAGCAGTTTAGCGGCGACAGGGGACTTCGGCACGGTCCGGGTGACTGAAGCTTTCTTT.

This clonotype was counted only a few times. The chain employs TRBV7-9 and TRBJ2-3, with 10 bases fitting TRBD2. Germline V gives CDR1 SEHNR, CDR2 FQNEAQ (reference sequence). The CDR3 sequence is 15 residues long. The trim removed 2 bases at V and 6 bases at J, leaving 5 bases unmatched. CDR3 residues: CASSLFGSGRDTQYF. The CDR3 DNA is TGTGCCAGCAGCTTATTTGGTAGCGGGAGGGATACGCAGTATTTT.

V and J are TRBV7-3 and TRBJ2-2, with D unclear. Trimming took 5 bases from V and 6 from J, leaving 10 bases between them. This CDR3 is built from 13 residues. Per the germline V gene, CDR1 is SGHTA and CDR2 is FQGTGA. The CDR3 sequence is CASSPPLPGELFF. The DNA of the CDR3 is TGTGCCAGCAGCCCCCCACTCCCCGGGGAGCTGTTTTTT.

This chain uses TRBV19 with TRBJ1-3; 9 bases are shared with TRBD1. CDR1 is LNHDA and CDR2 is SQIVND in the germline V gene (reference sequence). The CDR3 totals 16 residues. With V trimmed by 3 bases and J by 7 bases, 10 bases remained unmatched. CDR3 protein: CASSISPTGGRNTIYF. The CDR3 DNA sequence: TGTGCCAGTAGTATCTCCCCGACAGGGGGACGTAACACCATATATTTT.